This TCR beta chain was sequenced in a study of T cell repertoires and leukemia-associated antigens. Study at large: About 17 million effective reads came from all samples combined.

General study results and limits: No significant group difference appeared in Vbeta, Jbeta or VDJ counts.

The CD3+ T cells first had an overnight rest without serum. TCRdb used MiXCR to reprocess the 5' RACE reads, holding one entry per CDR3 protein. The table records 9,000 to 15,000 distinct CDR3 sequences, 35% to 45% of them present only once. This clonotype was observed many times. Its antigen is still unknown. This CDR3 has 16 residues. Germline V gene data show CDR1 as SGDLS and CDR2 as YYNGEE. Unmatched junction bases numbered 7, after V lost 1 base and J lost 2 bases. The sequence came from a female donor in good health. The sample comprised CD3+ T cells sorted from blood and cultured. The V and J genes are TRBV9 and TRBJ2-3; 7 bases fit TRBD2. As DNA, the CDR3 is TGTGCCAGCAGCGTAACGGAGCGGGGAAACACAGATACGCAGTATTTT. Translation: CASSVTERGNTDTQYF.